The clone carrying this T cell receptor beta chain was counted a few times. Its matching antigen is unknown. This table comes from immunoSEQ multiplex PCR, and its TCRdb copy is limited to in-frame clones, with some not included. The table lists over 45,000 clones, about three quarters of them singletons, with 12% in the top ten. This sample is drawn from a study of a mutant IDH1 vaccine in newly diagnosed glioma. Study in general: Earlier therapy was either radiotherapy, temozolomide, or both, and most got both.

This sample's time point: week 35, safety follow-up. The content of each vaccine dose was 300 ug of mutant IDH1 20-mer peptide, and topical imiquimod accompanied it. Eight vaccine doses were administered to patients at weeks 1, 3, 5, 7, 11, 15, 19 and 23. The germline V and J ends were trimmed by 3 bases and 7 bases, with 16 bases remaining between them. The V gene's germline CDR1 is SQVTM and CDR2 ANQGSEA. This CDR3 has 14 amino acids. The chain employs TRBV29-1 and TRBJ2-1; D might be TRBD1 (7 bases). The TCR originated in a man aged 35 to 55 with glioma. This sample comprised PBMCs, obtained from a glioma patient whose treatment included an IDH1 peptide vaccine. The CDR3, as DNA: TGCAGCGTTGATCAGGGGGGCCCCGGGAATGAGCAGTTCTTC. This encodes CSVDQGGPGNEQFF.